This T cell receptor beta chain comes out of a study of vaccination and CD4 T cells after COVID-19. Study overall: Between diagnosis and the drawing of post-COVID samples lay a median around 100 days (range 35 to 161).

As to this clonotype: The antigen is undetermined.

Germline values: CDR1 SGHAT, CDR2 FQNNGV. The CDR3 covers 14 residues. Trimming removed 2 bases at V and 4 bases at J, with 9 bases between. Sequencing of the DNA from cultured CD4+ T cells was carried out with the Oncomine TCR Beta short-read assay. TCRdb re-derived calls from the PCR reads in MiXCR, one entry per CDR3 protein. The repertoire holds around 7,800 distinct CDR3 sequences, with 50% to 65% as singletons. Treatment specified: roughly 10-day PBMC culture with coronavirus spike peptide pools or control peptides (ViraFEST assay). CD4+ T cells of the unexposed donor were collected before the COVID-19 pandemic (2011-2018). Half-medium changes with fresh IL-2 medium occurred on days 3 and 7.

What was sequenced was CD4+ T cells from blood, cultured in vitro. The source of this sequence is a human donor in good health. The chain combines TRBV11-2 with TRBJ2-1; D unresolved. The CDR3 region is CASSLIVPYNEQFF. The CDR3 bases are TGTGCCAGCAGCTTAATCGTCCCATACAATGAGCAGTTCTTC.